A single T cell receptor beta chain is shown here with its context. These data come from a study of blood T cell repertoires in COVID-19. Turning to the study itself: COVID-19 samples, acute and convalescent, were from the United States, Italy and Spain. From T cells, B-cell-depleted T cells, or PBMCs came the material, which was cDNA or gDNA.

Germline V gives CDR1 ENHRY, CDR2 SYGVKD. V gave up 0 bases and J gave up 11 bases; unmatched junction bases: 7. The CDR3 spans 15 residues. The authors' processing: Reference gene primer amplification gave estimated nucleated cell counts. Libraries were prepared by immunoSEQ multiplex PCR; TCRdb keeps only in-frame clonotypes and omits some of them. That table supplies the V and J calls and clone size; D and trimming were determined from the DNA. This sample has over 250,000 clones, with approximately 91% found just once. V and J are TRBV10-3 and TRBJ1-6, with TRBD1 matching over 7 bases. This sequence was found in a man over 45 with acute or convalescent COVID-19. Sequenced material: peripheral blood. The CDR3 nucleotides read TGTGCCATCAGTGAGTCACAGCCGAGGGGGCCACCCCTCCACTTT. Encoded protein: CAISESQPRGPPLHF.